This T cell receptor beta chain was recovered during a study of CD8+ T cells in alopecia areata. cDNA reverse transcribed from extracted RNA served as the sequencing template. The assay was immunoSEQ multiplex PCR, and TCRdb's table has in-frame clones only and misses some. The data show about 250,000 clones, with 45% to 70% seen just once and 0.75% to 0.95% held by the top ten. Looked up from germline, CDR1 is SQVTM and CDR2 is ANQGSEA. V lost 4 bases, J lost 4 bases, and 13 bases lay in between. The CDR3 spans 14 residues. Treatment described: oral pan-JAK inhibitor, 5-10 mg twice daily. Peripheral blood samples and lesional scalp punch biopsies were obtained from alopecia areata patients.

The V and J genes are TRBV29-1 and TRBJ2-2, with D unclear. The material sequenced was CD4+ T cells sorted from blood, taken between weeks 51 and 52, from a patient treated with tofacitinib. The TCR comes from a human donor with alopecia areata. CDR3 amino acids: CSVANRRGTGELFF. The CDR3 DNA is TGCAGCGTTGCAAACCGACGTGGCACCGGGGAGCTGTTTTTT.